This paragraph reports one T cell receptor (beta chain). Antigen: not known. These data belong to a study of CXCR3-negative and CXCR3-positive naive CD8 T cells. Study-wide results and caveats: Naive subsets had comparable surface CD5, so TRB CDR3 properties gauged TCR strength. More hydrophobic TRB CDR3s occurred in CXCR3-positive than in CXCR3-negative naive cells.

UMI-tagged TRB cDNA libraries were built via 5' RACE. No DNA is given; TCRdb re-called the 5' RACE reads and lists each CDR3 protein once. The sample's table shows tens of thousands of distinct CDR3 sequences. Triplicate sorts, 320,000 or so cells apiece, were made for each CD8+ T cell subset. The sample consisted of naive CXCR3+ CD8+ T cells from blood. The subset: CD45RO-CCR7+CD27+CD95- naive CD8+ T cells expressing CXCR3 (TNR3+). The TCR sequence derives from a human donor in good health. Some clones in this sample may be carry-over from other donors' samples.

Here the CDR3 reads CASSSDREYPDTQYF. The genes are TRBV5-1 and TRBJ2-3. This CDR3 is 15 amino acids long. CDR1 and CDR2 (germline): SGHRS, YFSETQ.